The clone carrying this TCR beta chain was seen repeatedly, ten times or more. This CDR3 has 16 amino acids. Losses at the gene ends were 6 bases for V and 4 bases for J; bases not matched to a gene: 8. The data belong to a study of CD8 T cells in ankylosing spondylitis. TCRdb fed the 5' RACE reads into MiXCR, producing one record per CDR3 protein. Of more than 150,000 distinct CDR3 sequences in the sample, 15% to 20% were seen once. The chain has TRBV12-3 or TRBV12-4 and TRBJ2-3; 12 nucleotides match TRBD1. The sample was blood, either unsorted or a sorted T cell fraction (not recorded which). The receptor's source is a male donor aged 5 to 29 with ankylosing spondylitis or in good health (not recorded which). The CDR3 reads CASRFKGQGAADTQYF. CDR3 in DNA: TGTGCCAGCAGATTTAAGGGACAGGGGGCGGCAGATACGCAGTATTTT.